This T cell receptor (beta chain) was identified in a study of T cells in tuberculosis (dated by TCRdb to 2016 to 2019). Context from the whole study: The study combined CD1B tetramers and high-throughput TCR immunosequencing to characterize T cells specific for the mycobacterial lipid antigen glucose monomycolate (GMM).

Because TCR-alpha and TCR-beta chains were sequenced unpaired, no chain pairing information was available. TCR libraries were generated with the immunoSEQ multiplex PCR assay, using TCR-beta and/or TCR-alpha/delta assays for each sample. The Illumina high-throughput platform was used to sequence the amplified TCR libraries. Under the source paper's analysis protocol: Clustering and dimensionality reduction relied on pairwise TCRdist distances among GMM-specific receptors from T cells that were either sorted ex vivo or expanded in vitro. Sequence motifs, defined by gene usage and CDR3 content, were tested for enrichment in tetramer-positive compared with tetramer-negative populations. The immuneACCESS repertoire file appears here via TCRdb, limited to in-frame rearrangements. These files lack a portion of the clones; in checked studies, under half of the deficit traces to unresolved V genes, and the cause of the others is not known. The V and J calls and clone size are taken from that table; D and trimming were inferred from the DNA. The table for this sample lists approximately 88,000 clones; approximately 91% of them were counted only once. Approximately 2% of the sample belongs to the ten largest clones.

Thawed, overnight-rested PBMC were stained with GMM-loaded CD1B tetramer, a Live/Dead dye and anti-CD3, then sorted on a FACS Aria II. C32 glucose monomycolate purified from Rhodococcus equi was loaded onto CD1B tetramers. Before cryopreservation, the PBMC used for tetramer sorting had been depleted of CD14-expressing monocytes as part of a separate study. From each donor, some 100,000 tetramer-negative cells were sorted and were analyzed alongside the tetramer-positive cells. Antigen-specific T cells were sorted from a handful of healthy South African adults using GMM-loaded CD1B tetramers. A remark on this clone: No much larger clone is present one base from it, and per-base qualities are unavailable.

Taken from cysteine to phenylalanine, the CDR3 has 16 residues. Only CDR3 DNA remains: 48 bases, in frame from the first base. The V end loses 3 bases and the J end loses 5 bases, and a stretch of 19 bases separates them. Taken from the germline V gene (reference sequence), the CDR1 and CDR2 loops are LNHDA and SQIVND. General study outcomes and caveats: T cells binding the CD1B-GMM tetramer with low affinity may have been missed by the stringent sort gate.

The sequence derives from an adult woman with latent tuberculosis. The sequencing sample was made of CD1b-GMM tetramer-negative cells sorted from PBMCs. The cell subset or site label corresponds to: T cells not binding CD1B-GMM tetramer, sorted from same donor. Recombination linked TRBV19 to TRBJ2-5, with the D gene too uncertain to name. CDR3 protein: CASSIVGKSEKETQYF. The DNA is TGTGCCAGTAGTATTGTAGGTAAAAGCGAGAAGGAGACCCAGTACTTC.